This TCR beta chain was recovered during a study of shared clonotypes between healthy human individuals. Points from the study as a whole: Naive subsets, compared against memory subsets, generally had larger estimated richness values. Apart from blood, nothing was sampled; tissue repertoires likely differ. Several donors held about 5.1% of naive CD4 clonotypes in common. Against clonotypes common to all four donors, non-shared ones had lower generation probabilities.

As for this clone: The target antigen is unknown.

The germline CDR1 and CDR2 sequences are SGHNT and YYREEE (reference sequence). J lost 0 bases, V lost 4 bases, and 4 bases had no gene match. This CDR3 spans 16 amino acids. This table comes from immunoSEQ multiplex PCR, and its TCRdb copy is limited to in-frame clones, with some not included. The sample holds about 1.5 million clones, 96% seen once. The chain uses TRBV5-4 and TRBJ1-4; 9 bases line up with TRBD1. This TCR derives from a man between 25 and 39 years old in good health. Material: naive CD4+ T cells sorted from blood. Stated subset: CD45RA+ positively selected. For the CDR3, the DNA is TGTGCCAGCAGCAACGGACAGGGGTCAACTAATGAAAAACTGTTTTTT. Its translation: CASSNGQGSTNEKLFF.